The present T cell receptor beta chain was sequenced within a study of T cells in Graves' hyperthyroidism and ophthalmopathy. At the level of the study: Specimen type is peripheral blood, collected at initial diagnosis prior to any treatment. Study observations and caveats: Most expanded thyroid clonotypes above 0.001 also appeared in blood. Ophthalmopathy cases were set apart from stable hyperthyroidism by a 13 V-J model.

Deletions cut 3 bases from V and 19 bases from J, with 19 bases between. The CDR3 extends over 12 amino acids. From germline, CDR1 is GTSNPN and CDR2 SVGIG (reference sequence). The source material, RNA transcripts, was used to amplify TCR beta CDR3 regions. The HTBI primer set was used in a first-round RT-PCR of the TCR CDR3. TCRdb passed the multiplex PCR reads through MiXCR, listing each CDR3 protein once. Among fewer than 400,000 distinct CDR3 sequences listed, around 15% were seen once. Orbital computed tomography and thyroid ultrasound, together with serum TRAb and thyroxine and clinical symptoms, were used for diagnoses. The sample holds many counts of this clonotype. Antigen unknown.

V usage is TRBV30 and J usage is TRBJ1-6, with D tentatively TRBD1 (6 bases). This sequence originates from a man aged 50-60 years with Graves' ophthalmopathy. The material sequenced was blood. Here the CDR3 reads CAWRLTGTPVHF. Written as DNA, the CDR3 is TGTGCCTGGAGACTAACCGGGACACCTGTTCACTTT.